Shown below are 18 T cell receptor beta chains from a single sample sequenced in a study of blood T cell repertoires in COVID-19. Measured with immunoSEQ multiplex PCR; TCRdb has only the in-frame clones, and not every one. Among 180,000 or so clones listed, 80% to 90% were seen once. Sequencing was done on a sample of peripheral blood. The receptor set was obtained from an elderly woman with acute or convalescent COVID-19.

The V gene is TRBV7-2, the J gene TRBJ2-1; D may be TRBD2 (6 bases). The V end was cut by 5 bases, the J end by 3 bases, with 14 bases between. CDR3 size: 15 residues. CDR1 SGHTA and CDR2 FQGNSA come from the germline V gene. The CDR3 nucleotides are TGTGCCAGCAGCCCCGTTGGCGGGAACTACAATGAGCAGTTCTTC. Protein: CASSPVGGNYNEQFF.

This clone is a singleton in its sample. The chain uses TRBV11-3 and TRBJ2-3, with D possibly TRBD1 on 5 matching bases. The V gene's germline CDR1 is SGHNT and CDR2 YENEEA. Trimming left V 5 bases short and J 7 bases short, with 13 bases between. The CDR3 consists of 13 residues. CDR3 sequence (DNA): TGTGCCAGCAGCGATAGTAGGGGAAATACGCAGTATTTT. Its protein is CASSDSRGNTQYF. Based on the CDR3 plus reference TRBV11-3 and TRBJ2-3, the full variable domain is EAGVVQSPRYKIIEKKQPVAFWCNPISGHNTLYWYLQNLGQGPELLIRYENEEAVDDSQLPKDRFSAERLKGVDSTLKIQPAELGDSAVYLCASSDSRGNTQYFGPGTRLTVL.

The genes are TRBV6-5 and TRBJ2-5; 7 bases align to TRBD1. Germline V gene lookup returns CDR1 MNHEY and CDR2 SVGAGI. V shed 8 bases and J 4 bases; nucleotides not matched to a gene: 13. The CDR3 runs 15 residues. The CDR3 nucleotides are TGTGCCAGCTCTCTGACAGGGTTATGGGGAGAGACCCAGTACTTC. Translation: CASSLTGLWGETQYF.

The V and J genes are TRBV27 and TRBJ1-5, with D perhaps matching TRBD1 (5 bases). CDR1 is MNHEY, CDR2 SMNVEV, per germline (reference sequence). Trimming left V 4 bases short and J 9 bases short, with 13 bases between. The CDR3 has 13 residues. The CDR3, as DNA: TGTGCCAGCAGTTCCCCCTCCCAGGGGCCCCAGCATTTT. This translates into CASSSPSQGPQHF.

The chain uses TRBV6-2 or TRBV6-3 and TRBJ2-1, with 8 bases that match TRBD2. The CDR3 spans 14 residues. Trimming at V came to 4 bases and at J to 7 bases, leaving 6 bases not matched to a gene. Germline V gives CDR1 MNHEY, CDR2 SVGEGT. The CDR3 reads CASSLSGSINEQFF. The CDR3, as DNA: TGTGCCAGCAGTTTAAGCGGGAGTATAAATGAGCAGTTCTTC.

In this sample, this clone turned up once. The sample contains more than one DNA sequence encoding this CDR3. The chain joins TRBV18 to TRBJ1-5; 7 bases line up with TRBD1. The germline V gene has CDR1 KGHSH and CDR2 LQKENI. This CDR3 comprises 14 residues. V trimming: 1 base; J trimming: 4 bases; junction bases outside the gene matches: 1. CDR3 in amino acids: CASSPQGANQPQHF. CDR3 in DNA: TGTGCCAGCTCACCACAGGGGGCGAATCAGCCCCAGCATTTT.

The chain employs TRBV7-9 and TRBJ1-3; TRBD1 might be the D (5 bases). Trimming pared 5 bases from V and 6 bases from J, leaving 17 bases between. Germline V gene sequence: CDR1 SEHNR, CDR2 FQNEAQ (reference sequence). The length of the CDR3 is 15 residues. CDR3 coding DNA: TGTGCCAGCAGCCCCCGGGGGTCTGGTGAAAACACCATATATTTT. This gives the protein CASSPRGSGENTIYF. Looking up the rest from reference TRBV7-9 and TRBJ1-3 gives the full variable domain: DTGVSQNPRHKITKRGQNVTFRCDPISEHNRLYWYRQTLGQGPEFLTYFQNEAQLEKSRLLSDRFSAERPKGSFSTLEIQRTEQGDSAMYLCASSPRGSGENTIYFGEGSWLTVV.

V and J are TRBV6-2 or TRBV6-3 and TRBJ1-4, with D tentatively TRBD1 (5 bases). In germline, CDR1 is MNHEY, CDR2 SVGEGT. The length of the CDR3 is 14 residues. V was shortened by 2 bases and J by 7 bases, with 11 bases between the two germline ends. CDR3 in amino acids: CASSYGGTAEKLFF. CDR3 nucleotide sequence: TGTGCCAGCAGTTACGGGGGGACGGCTGAAAAACTGTTTTTT.

The V gene is TRBV18, the J gene TRBJ2-1, with 10 bases lining up with TRBD2. Unmatched junction bases numbered 2, after V lost 3 bases and J lost 3 bases. Germline V gives CDR1 KGHSH, CDR2 LQKENI. The CDR3 is made up of 15 amino acids. The CDR3 loop is CASSPLAGDYNEQFF. CDR3 nucleotide sequence: TGTGCCAGCTCACCTCTAGCGGGAGACTACAATGAGCAGTTCTTC. Filled out from reference TRBV18 and TRBJ2-1, the complete variable domain reads NAGVMQNPRHLVRRRGQEARLRCSPMKGHSHVYWYRQLPEEGLKFMVYLQKENIIDESGMPKERFSAEFPKEGPSILRIQQVVRGDSAAYFCASSPLAGDYNEQFFGPGTRLTVL.

The rearrangement uses TRBV5-6 and TRBJ1-4; 8 bases fit TRBD1. The ends lost 4 bases at V and 8 bases at J; junction bases unmatched: 13. Germline CDR1 is SGHDT and CDR2 is YYEEEE. The CDR3 covers 16 residues. The CDR3 bases are TGTGCCAGCAGCCAAGCTCAGACAGGGGTGAGAGAAAAACTGTTTTTT. It encodes CASSQAQTGVREKLFF.

The genes are TRBV5-4 and TRBJ1-4; 11 bases agree with TRBD1. From germline, CDR1 is SGHNT and CDR2 YYREEE (reference sequence). The V segment lost 4 bases and the J segment 8 bases; nucleotides outside the gene matches: 4. CDR3 length: 14 amino acids. The chain's CDR3 is CASSVDRGHEKLFF. DNA for the CDR3: TGTGCCAGCAGCGTGGACAGGGGGCACGAAAAACTGTTTTTT.

V usage is TRBV7-8 and J usage is TRBJ1-3, with D maybe TRBD1 (6 bases). The germline V and J ends were trimmed by 2 bases and 9 bases, with 11 bases remaining between them. CDR3 length: 13 amino acids. Germline CDR1 SGHVS, CDR2 FQNEAQ. CDR3 sequence reads: CASSLRIGGTIYF. In DNA form, the CDR3 reads TGTGCCAGCAGCTTAAGGATAGGGGGCACCATATATTTT.

V gene TRBV2 combines with J gene TRBJ1-6; no firm D call. CDR1 SNHLY and CDR2 FYNNEI come from the germline V gene. The germline V and J ends were trimmed by 7 bases and 0 bases, with 10 bases remaining between them. The CDR3 covers 15 residues. The CDR3 protein is CASTGGSSYNSPLHF. CDR3 coding DNA: TGTGCCAGCACAGGAGGGAGCTCCTATAATTCACCCCTCCACTTT.

This chain's CDR3 is CASNGGYTF. The CDR3 bases are TGTGCCAGCAACGGTGGCTACACCTTC. V gene TRBV27 combines with J gene TRBJ1-2; D call uncertain. V was cut by 7 bases and J by 7 bases, with 4 bases left in between. This CDR3 spans 9 amino acids. CDR1 MNHEY and CDR2 SMNVEV come from the germline V gene (reference sequence).

The chain joins TRBV27 to TRBJ1-1; 9 bases match TRBD1. V lost 4 bases to trimming and J lost 3 bases; unmatched junction nucleotides: 6. Germline V gene data show CDR1 as MNHEY and CDR2 as SMNVEV (reference sequence). This CDR3 is built from 15 residues. Here the CDR3 DNA reads TGTGCCAGCAGTTACAGGGGGCTTGGGGACACTGAAGCTTTCTTT. Protein: CASSYRGLGDTEAFF.

The rearrangement uses TRBV19 and TRBJ1-5; D perhaps matches TRBD1 (5 bases). This CDR3 has 14 amino acids. V dropped 2 bases and J dropped 5 bases, with 10 bases sitting between them. CDR1 and CDR2 from the germline V gene are LNHDA and SQIVND (reference sequence). CDR3: CASSIQGLYQPQHF. DNA for the CDR3: TGTGCCAGTAGTATACAGGGATTATATCAGCCCCAGCATTTT.

The CDR3 coding sequence is TGTGCCAGTAGCCCCCGGGACAGGGTTATAAGTGGCTACACCTTC. Residues: CASSPRDRVISGYTF. The rearrangement joins TRBV19 to TRBJ1-2; 9 nucleotides line up with TRBD1. CDR3 length: 15 residues. CDR1 is LNHDA and CDR2 is SQIVND in the germline V gene (reference sequence). The ends lost 6 bases at V and 7 bases at J; junction bases unmatched: 12.

The CDR3, as DNA: TGCGCCAGCAGCTTTGCGGGGACCACTAATGAAAAACTGTTTTTT. It encodes CASSFAGTTNEKLFF. This chain connects TRBV5-1 to TRBJ1-4; possible D gene TRBD1, 5 bases. The V gene lost 2 bases and the J gene lost 2 bases, with 10 bases spanning the gap. There are 15 residues in the CDR3. Germline CDR1 and CDR2: SGHRS and YFSETQ.